One and the same sample provided the 19 T cell receptor delta chains below, sequenced in a study of γδ T cells in repeated Plasmodium falciparum infection. Bulk repertoires came from Vgamma9/Vdelta2+ or Vdelta2-negative gammadelta T cells flow-sorted from PBMC. TCRdb re-processed the multiplex PCR reads via CATT. Of 90,000 to 95,000 delta-chain clones in the sample, approximately 1% were seen once. The sample taken for sequencing was gamma-delta T cells from blood. These receptors were taken from a pool of human donors (malaria-infected and uninfected, not separated).

Comment on this clone: A far bigger clonotype differs at one base, so this is likely a read error. The limits of the CDR3 on the DNA are not certain, so only TCRdb's listed CDR3 is given. Additional DNA sequences in this sample encode the identical CDR3. The V segment is TRDV1, and no J call was made; the table gives TRDD3 as D, unverified against the DNA. Germline CDR1 reads TSWWSYY; CDR2 reads QGS. Inclusive of both ends, the CDR3 amounts to 26 amino acids. CDR3 loop: CALGEIKRPTGYYCTIKLGDTYGLIF.

This clone occurred a few times. This likely stems from a read error, as it lies one base from a far larger clone. The same CDR3 arises from other DNA sequences in this sample as well. This sequence joins TRDV1 and TRDJ1, with 11 nucleotides matching TRDD3. TCRdb supplies no J gene; here it was assigned by aligning the nucleotide sequence to germline. Trimming cost V 2 bases and J 5 bases; bases outside gene matches: 13. CDR3 length: 18 residues. The germline CDR1 and CDR2 sequences are TSWWSYY and QGS. DNA of the CDR3: TGTGCTCTTGGGGAAAGGGGCTTTGGGGGATACGCCACTGATAAACTCATCTTT. Translated, it gives CALGERGFGGYATDKLIF.

This clone was seen more than once but under ten times. This DNA translates differently at residue 12 from the TCRdb protein, which is that of a much larger clone; a read error is likely, and the protein shown is the DNA's own translation. This specimen includes other DNA sequences encoding the same CDR3. The rearrangement uses TRDV2 and TRDJ1, with TRDD3 matching 13 bases. TCRdb carries no J gene annotation; the J gene was assigned here by matching the DNA with germline. There are 19 residues in the CDR3. J was trimmed by 0 bases and V by 0 bases; bases with no gene match: 9. Germline V gives CDR1 GEAIGNYY, CDR2 EKD. CDR3 residues: CACDTVVLGDTRYTDKLIF. The CDR3 DNA is TGTGCCTGTGACACCGTGGTACTGGGGGATACGAGATACACCGATAAACTCATCTTT.

On this clone: TCRdb shows a much larger clone's protein in place of this DNA's translation, and the two differ at residue 5, likely through a read error; the protein shown is translated from the DNA. The chain has TRDV1 and TRDJ1; no definite D call. Here the J gene was assigned by germline matching of the DNA, as TCRdb has none. CDR1 and CDR2 from the germline V gene are TSWWSYY and QGS. The CDR3 extends over 15 amino acids. In DNA, the CDR3 is TGTGCTCTTGGGACACCCCTCCTCCGTACCGCTAAACTCATCTTT. Translation: CALGTPLLRTAKLIF.

Remarks on this clone: The mismatch at residue 9 between this DNA's translation and the TCRdb protein of a much larger clone likely reflects a read error; the protein shown is translated from the DNA. This sequence joins TRDV2 and TRDJ1; perhaps D is TRDD2 or TRDD3 (7 bases each). TCRdb gives no J gene; it was assigned here by matching the DNA to germline. V dropped 3 bases and J dropped 6 bases, with 28 bases sitting between them. Germline CDR1 reads GEAIGNYY; CDR2 reads EKD. The length of the CDR3 is 18 residues. The CDR3, as DNA: TGTGCCTGTGACCCGAGCCTTCCTGGCCGTGCTGGGGGTTATAAACTCATCTTT. As protein: CACDPSLPGRAGGYKLIF.

This clone showed up just a few times. A read error likely explains why the TCRdb protein, taken from a much larger clone, differs from this DNA's translation at residues 6, 11 and 13; the protein shown is translated from the DNA. The V gene is TRDV2, the J gene TRDJ1; 11 nucleotides agree with TRDD3. V was pared by 8 bases and J by 8 bases, with 18 bases of the junction left unmatched. Germline V gene data show CDR1 as GEAIGNYY and CDR2 as EKD. The CDR3 contains 16 residues. CDR3 nucleotide sequence: TGTGCCTCTCCCCTCAGCGTACTGGGGGATATGTTGAAACTCATCTTT. Encoded protein: CASPLSVLGDMLKLIF.

This clone was counted only a few times. This likely reflects a read error, since a far larger clone is one base away. Additional DNA sequences in this sample encode the identical CDR3. This chain links TRDV1 with TRDJ1; 10 nucleotides agree with TRDD3. The J gene was not available in TCRdb and was assigned here by matching the DNA to germline segments. V lost 3 bases to trimming and J lost 0 bases; unmatched junction nucleotides: 25. CDR1 and CDR2 (germline): TSWWSYY, QGS. The CDR3 is 23 residues long. CDR3 amino acids: CALGDLPSYLGDIAHAYTDKLIF. In nucleotides, the CDR3 is TGTGCTCTTGGGGATCTCCCTTCCTATCTGGGGGATATAGCCCATGCGTACACCGATAAACTCATCTTT.

Only a few counts were recorded for this clone. TCRdb's protein, taken from a much larger clone, differs from this DNA's translation at residue 6, likely owing to a read error; the protein displayed comes from the DNA. V is TRDV2 and J is TRDJ1; TRDD3 matches at 12 bases. The J gene comes from matching the DNA to germline here; TCRdb lacks it. The CDR3 covers 18 residues. Losses at the gene ends were 3 bases for V and 0 bases for J; bases not matched to a gene: 10. Germline V gives CDR1 GEAIGNYY, CDR2 EKD. The CDR3 nucleotides read TGTGCCTGTGACTCCAGACTGGGGGATACCGGGTACACCGATAAACTCATCTTT. Amino acid sequence: CACDSRLGDTGYTDKLIF.

This clone was counted at least ten times. A much larger clone differs by one base, so this may be a read error. In the same sample, other DNA sequences code for this CDR3. The chain is built from TRDV1 and TRDJ1, with 9 bases matching TRDD3. Unmatched junction bases numbered 43, after V lost 2 bases and J lost 0 bases. The germline CDR1 and CDR2 sequences are TSWWSYY and QGS. This CDR3 is 29 amino acids long. Here the CDR3 reads CALGEVLVAFLTVLGDTTLRPLYTDKLIF. The CDR3 nucleotides read TGTGCTCTTGGGGAAGTTTTGGTGGCCTTCCTCACCGTACTGGGGGACACCACTCTTAGGCCCTTGTACACCGATAAACTCATCTTT.

This clone was seen more than once but under ten times. TCRdb has a much larger clone's protein, which differs at residue 12 from the translation of this DNA, likely because of a read error; what is shown is the protein translated from the DNA. CDR3 nucleotides: TGTGCTCTTGGGGACCACGGGGTCGGGCTGGGGAATCCTCAAAATAAACTCATCTTT. It codes for CALGDHGVGLGNPQNKLIF. The chain links TRDV1 to TRDJ1; D is perhaps TRDD3 (6 bases). The CDR3 covers 19 residues. Germline V CDR1 and CDR2: TSWWSYY, QGS. V was clipped by 3 bases and J by 6 bases, with 29 bases between them.

This clone was observed a handful of times. With only one base between it and a far larger clone, this is likely a read error. The sample carries other DNA sequences with the same CDR3. The V gene is TRDV2, the J gene TRDJ1, with D perhaps matching TRDD2 (5 bases). The germline V and J ends were trimmed by 0 bases and 4 bases, with 26 bases remaining between them. This CDR3 is 19 amino acids long. The germline V gene has CDR1 GEAIGNYY and CDR2 EKD. DNA of the CDR3: TGTGCCTGTGACACCGTTGCCGCGACCCCTAACACCTCCTACGATAAACTCATCTTT. It is translated as CACDTVAATPNTSYDKLIF.

This clone was counted at least ten times. The TCRdb record carries a much larger clone's protein, which differs from this DNA's translation at residue 9; a read error is the likely cause, and the protein listed here is the DNA translation. The rearrangement uses TRDV2 and TRDJ1, with D possibly matching TRDD3 (5 bases). The J gene, absent from TCRdb, was called here by matching the DNA to germline. Looked up from germline, CDR1 is GEAIGNYY and CDR2 is EKD. Trimming removed 3 bases from V and 9 bases from J, with 22 bases in between. The CDR3 runs 15 residues. Here the CDR3 DNA reads TGTGCCTGTGACCCCGTAGGTGGGGAGGGGGGCGAACTCATCTTT. Protein product: CACDPVGGEGGELIF.

Concerning this clone: The mismatch at residue 11 between this DNA's translation and the TCRdb protein of a much larger clone likely reflects a read error; the protein shown is translated from the DNA. The CDR3: CALGFTSVHTHITDKLIF. In DNA form, the CDR3 reads TGTGCTCTTGGGTTCACCTCCGTACATACTCATATCACCGATAAACTCATCTTT. This rearrangement joins TRDV1 to TRDJ1; D not certain. The J gene, not given by TCRdb, was assigned here from a germline match of the nucleotide sequence. This CDR3 comprises 18 residues. V shed 5 bases and J shed 1 base, with 23 bases lying between them. The germline gives CDR1 TSWWSYY, CDR2 QGS.

In its sample, this clone was seen a few times. This DNA translates differently at residue 14 from the TCRdb protein, which is that of a much larger clone; a read error is likely, and the protein shown is the DNA's own translation. The chain is built from TRDV2 and TRDJ1; TRDD3 matches at 10 bases. The J gene, absent from TCRdb, was called here by matching the DNA to germline. CDR1 is GEAIGNYY, CDR2 EKD, per germline. Trimming took 0 bases from V and 6 from J; bases not matched to a gene: 15. The CDR3 covers 18 residues. CDR3 loop: CACDTRTGGLRVTNKLIF. CDR3 bases: TGTGCCTGTGACACCCGTACTGGGGGATTGAGGGTGACCAATAAACTCATCTTT.

For this clone: A read error likely explains why the TCRdb protein, taken from a much larger clone, differs from this DNA's translation at residue 7; the protein shown is translated from the DNA. This rearrangement joins TRDV2 to TRDJ1; 7 positions agree with TRDD3. The J gene was not available in TCRdb and was assigned here by matching the DNA to germline segments. CDR1 is GEAIGNYY, CDR2 EKD, per germline. J gave up 1 base and V 0 bases, and 7 bases lay outside the gene matches. There are 16 residues in the CDR3. In nucleotides, the CDR3 is TGTGCCTGTGACACCGGTGCTGGGGGCCGCACCGATAAACTCATCTTT. Amino acid sequence: CACDTGAGGRTDKLIF.

This clone has a handful of counts. It differs at one base from a far larger clone, so likely a read error. The identical CDR3 is also encoded by other nucleotide sequences in the sample. V is TRDV2 and J is TRDJ1, with a possible D match to TRDD3 (6 bases). TCRdb does not report a J gene; here it was assigned by matching the DNA to germline references. The CDR3 spans 18 residues. V was pared by 3 bases and J by 0 bases, with 22 bases between. Looked up from germline, CDR1 is GEAIGNYY and CDR2 is EKD. The CDR3: CACDQHPWGLQDTDKLIF. As DNA, the CDR3 is TGTGCCTGTGACCAACACCCATGGGGGCTCCAAGACACCGATAAACTCATCTTT.

This clone was detected ten times or more. TCRdb's protein, taken from a much larger clone, differs from this DNA's translation at residue 9, likely owing to a read error; the protein displayed comes from the DNA. This chain joins TRDV2 and TRDJ1; 11 bases fit TRDD3. The J gene comes from matching the DNA to germline here; TCRdb lacks it. This CDR3 has 17 amino acids. Germline V gene data show CDR1 as GEAIGNYY and CDR2 as EKD. V was pared by 3 bases and J by 0 bases, with 8 bases of the junction left unmatched. CDR3 amino acids: CACDPLGDTDYTDKLIF. CDR3 nucleotide sequence: TGTGCCTGTGACCCGTTGGGGGATACGGACTACACCGATAAACTCATCTTT.

This clone has more than one count but fewer than ten. The protein held in TCRdb is that of a much larger clone and does not match this DNA's translation at residue 5, likely because of a read error; the protein shown is translated from the DNA. V and J are TRDV2 and TRDJ3; 7 bases are shared with TRDD3. The J gene, absent from TCRdb, was called here by matching the DNA to germline. This CDR3 region has 22 residues. Losses at the gene ends were 3 bases for V and 0 bases for J; bases not matched to a gene: 19. The germline gives CDR1 GEAIGNYY, CDR2 EKD. The CDR3 bases are TGTGCCTGTGACGCTTCAGGGGGATCTATATCTGGAAGCTCCTGGGACACCCGACAGATGTTTTTC. It specifies CACDASGGSISGSSWDTRQMFF.

This clone showed up just a few times. TCRdb lists the protein of a much larger clone for this DNA, which differs at residue 5, so this is likely a read error; the protein given here is translated from the DNA itself. The V call is TRDV2, the J call TRDJ1; D gene ambiguous. TCRdb offers no J gene call, so here the DNA was matched to germline to obtain one. The germline V and J ends were trimmed by 3 bases and 2 bases, with 6 bases remaining between them. CDR1 and CDR2 (germline): GEAIGNYY, EKD. The CDR3 spans 12 residues. CDR3 DNA sequence: TGTGCCTGTGACTCCGGAACCGATAAACTCATCTTT. It yields the protein CACDSGTDKLIF.